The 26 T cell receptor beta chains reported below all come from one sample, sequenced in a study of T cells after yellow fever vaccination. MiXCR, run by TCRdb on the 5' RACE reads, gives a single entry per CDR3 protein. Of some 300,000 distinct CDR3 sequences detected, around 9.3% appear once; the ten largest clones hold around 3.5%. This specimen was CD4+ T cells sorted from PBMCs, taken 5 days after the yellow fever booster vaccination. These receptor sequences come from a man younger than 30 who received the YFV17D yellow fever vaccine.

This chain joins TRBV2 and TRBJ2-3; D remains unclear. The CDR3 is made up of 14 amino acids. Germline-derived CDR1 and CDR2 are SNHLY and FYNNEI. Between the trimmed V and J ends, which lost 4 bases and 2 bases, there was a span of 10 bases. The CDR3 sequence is CASSVVLVTDTQYF. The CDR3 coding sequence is TGTGCCAGCAGTGTAGTTCTAGTCACAGATACGCAGTATTTT. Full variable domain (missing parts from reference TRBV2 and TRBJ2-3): EPEVTQTPSHQVTQMGQEVILRCVPISNHLYFYWYRQILGQKVEFLVSFYNNEISEKSEIFDDQFSVERPDGSNFTLKIRSTKLEDSAMYFCASSVVLVTDTQYFGPGTRLTVL.

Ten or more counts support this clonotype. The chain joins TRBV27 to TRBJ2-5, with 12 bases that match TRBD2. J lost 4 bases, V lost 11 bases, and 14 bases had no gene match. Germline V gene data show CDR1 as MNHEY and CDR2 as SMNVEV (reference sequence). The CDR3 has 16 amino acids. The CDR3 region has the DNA TGTGCCCGCTCTAGCGGGGGGGCCGGTTTGTTAGAGACCCAGTACTTC. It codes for CARSSGGAGLLETQYF.

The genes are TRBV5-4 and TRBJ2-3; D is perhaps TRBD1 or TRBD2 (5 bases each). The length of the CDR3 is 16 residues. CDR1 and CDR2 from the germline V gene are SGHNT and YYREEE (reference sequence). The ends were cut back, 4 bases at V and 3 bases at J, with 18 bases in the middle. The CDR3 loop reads CASSPPWRGETDTQYF. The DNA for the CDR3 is TGTGCCAGCAGCCCCCCCTGGAGAGGGGAAACAGATACGCAGTATTTT.

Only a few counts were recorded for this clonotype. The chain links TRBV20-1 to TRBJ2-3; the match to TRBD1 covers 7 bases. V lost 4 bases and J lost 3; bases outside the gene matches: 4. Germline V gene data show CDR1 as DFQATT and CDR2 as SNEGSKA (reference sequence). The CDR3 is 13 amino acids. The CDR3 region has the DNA TGCAGTGCTACAGGGACAGCTACAGATACGCAGTATTTT. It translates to CSATGTATDTQYF.

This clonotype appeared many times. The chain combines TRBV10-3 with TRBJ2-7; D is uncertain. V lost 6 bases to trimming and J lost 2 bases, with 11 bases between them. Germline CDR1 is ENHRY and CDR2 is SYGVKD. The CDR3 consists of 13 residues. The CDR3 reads CAIRRTDAYEQYF. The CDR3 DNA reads TGTGCCATCAGGAGGACGGATGCCTACGAGCAGTACTTC.

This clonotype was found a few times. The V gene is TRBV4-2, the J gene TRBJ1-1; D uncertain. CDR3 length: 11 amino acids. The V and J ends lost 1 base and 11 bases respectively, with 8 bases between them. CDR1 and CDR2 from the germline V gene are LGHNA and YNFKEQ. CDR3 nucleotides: TGTGCCAGCAGCCAAGCCACCCGGGCTTTCTTT. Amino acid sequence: CASSQATRAFF.

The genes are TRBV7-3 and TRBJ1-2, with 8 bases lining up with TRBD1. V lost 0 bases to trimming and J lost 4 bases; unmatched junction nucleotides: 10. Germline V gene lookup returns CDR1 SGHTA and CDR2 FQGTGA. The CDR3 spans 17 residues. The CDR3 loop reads CASSLTPGQESTYGYTF. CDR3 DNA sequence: TGTGCCAGCAGCTTAACCCCGGGACAGGAAAGCACCTATGGCTACACCTTC.

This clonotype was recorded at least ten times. The CDR3 here is CASSSRPDSPYSPLHF. CDR3 coding DNA: TGTGCCAGCAGCTCGAGACCGGACAGTCCATATTCACCCCTCCACTTT. V gene TRBV13 combines with J gene TRBJ1-6; a possible D gene is TRBD1 (6 bases). This CDR3 region has 16 residues. Trimming stripped 4 bases from V and 8 bases from J, with 18 bases between. Germline assignment: CDR1 PRHDT and CDR2 FYEKMQ (reference sequence). Full variable domain (remainder filled in from reference TRBV13 and TRBJ1-6): AAGVIQSPRHLIKEKRETATLKCYPIPRHDTVYWYQQGPGQDPQFLISFYEKMQSDKGSIPDRFSAQQFSDYHSELNMSSLELGDSALYFCASSSRPDSPYSPLHFGNGTRLTVT.

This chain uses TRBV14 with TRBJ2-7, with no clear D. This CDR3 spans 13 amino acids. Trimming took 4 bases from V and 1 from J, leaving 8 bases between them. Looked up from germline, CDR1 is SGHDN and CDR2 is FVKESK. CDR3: CASSRSGSYEQYV. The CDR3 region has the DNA TGTGCCAGCAGCCGATCGGGTTCCTACGAGCAGTACGTC.

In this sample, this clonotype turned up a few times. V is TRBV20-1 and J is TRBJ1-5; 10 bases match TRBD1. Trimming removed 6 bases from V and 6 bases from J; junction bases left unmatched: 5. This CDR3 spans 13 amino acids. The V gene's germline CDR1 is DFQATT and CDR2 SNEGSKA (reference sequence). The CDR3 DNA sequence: TGCAGTGCCCCGGGACAGGGGATTCAGCCCCAGCATTTT. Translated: CSAPGQGIQPQHF.

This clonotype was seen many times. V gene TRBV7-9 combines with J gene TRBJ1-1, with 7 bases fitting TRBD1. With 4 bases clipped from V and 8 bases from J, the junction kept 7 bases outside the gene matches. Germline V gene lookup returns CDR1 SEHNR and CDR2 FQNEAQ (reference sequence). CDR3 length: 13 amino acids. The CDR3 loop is CASSSQGRQEAFF. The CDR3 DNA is TGTGCCAGCAGCTCACAGGGGCGACAGGAAGCTTTCTTT.

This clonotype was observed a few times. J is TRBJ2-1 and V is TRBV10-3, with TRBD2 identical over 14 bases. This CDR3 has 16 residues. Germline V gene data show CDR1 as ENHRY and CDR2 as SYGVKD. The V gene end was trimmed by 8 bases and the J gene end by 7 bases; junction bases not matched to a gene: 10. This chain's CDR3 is CAIGTSGGAPRNEQFF. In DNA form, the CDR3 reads TGTGCCATCGGGACTAGCGGGGGCGCTCCGCGGAATGAGCAGTTCTTC.

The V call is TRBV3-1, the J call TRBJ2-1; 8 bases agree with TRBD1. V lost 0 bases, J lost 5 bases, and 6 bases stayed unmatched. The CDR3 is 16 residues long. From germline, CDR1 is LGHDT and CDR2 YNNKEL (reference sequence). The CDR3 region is CASSQDRGRGDNEQFF. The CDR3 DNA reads TGTGCCAGCAGCCAAGACAGGGGGCGAGGGGACAATGAGCAGTTCTTC.

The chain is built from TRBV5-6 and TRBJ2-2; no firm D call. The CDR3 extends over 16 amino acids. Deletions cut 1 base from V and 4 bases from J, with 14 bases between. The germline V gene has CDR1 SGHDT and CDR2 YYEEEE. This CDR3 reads CASSLLSSGLTGELFF. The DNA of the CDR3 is TGTGCCAGCAGCTTGTTGTCGTCGGGTCTCACCGGGGAGCTGTTTTTT.

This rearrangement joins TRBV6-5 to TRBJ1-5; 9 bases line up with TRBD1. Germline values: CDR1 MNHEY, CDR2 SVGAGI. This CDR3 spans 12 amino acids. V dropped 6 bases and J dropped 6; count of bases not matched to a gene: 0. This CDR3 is CASRGQGQPQHF. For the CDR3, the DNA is TGTGCCAGCAGGGGACAGGGTCAGCCCCAGCATTTT.

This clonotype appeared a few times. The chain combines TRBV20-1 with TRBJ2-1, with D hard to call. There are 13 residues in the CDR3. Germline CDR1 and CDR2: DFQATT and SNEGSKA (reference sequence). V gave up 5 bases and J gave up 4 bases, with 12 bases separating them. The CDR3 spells CSAEMGGYNEQFF. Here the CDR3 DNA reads TGCAGTGCTGAGATGGGCGGATACAATGAGCAGTTCTTC.

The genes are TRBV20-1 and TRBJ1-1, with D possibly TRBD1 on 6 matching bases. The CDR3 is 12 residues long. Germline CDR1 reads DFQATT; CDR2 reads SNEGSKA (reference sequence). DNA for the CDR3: TGCAGGGTGGCCGGGGGCCCAACTGAAGCTTTCTTT. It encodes CRVAGGPTEAFF.

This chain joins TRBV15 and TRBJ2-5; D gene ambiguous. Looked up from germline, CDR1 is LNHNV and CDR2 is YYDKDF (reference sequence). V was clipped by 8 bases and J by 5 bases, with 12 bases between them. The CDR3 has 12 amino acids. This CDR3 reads CATSEGAETQYF. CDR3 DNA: TGTGCCACCTCGGAAGGTGCGGAGACCCAGTACTTC.

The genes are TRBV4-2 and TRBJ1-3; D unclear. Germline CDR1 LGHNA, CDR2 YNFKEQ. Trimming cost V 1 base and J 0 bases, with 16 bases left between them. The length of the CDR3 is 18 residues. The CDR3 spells CASSQALPQANSGNTIYF. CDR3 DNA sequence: TGTGCCAGCAGCCAAGCCCTCCCGCAGGCCAACTCTGGAAACACCATATATTTT.

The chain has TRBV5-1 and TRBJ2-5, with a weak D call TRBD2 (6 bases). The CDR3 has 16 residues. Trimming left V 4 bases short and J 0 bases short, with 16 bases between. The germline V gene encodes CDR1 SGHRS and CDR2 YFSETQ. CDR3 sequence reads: CASSLEAGWYQETQYF. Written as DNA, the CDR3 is TGCGCCAGCAGCCTCGAGGCGGGGTGGTACCAAGAGACCCAGTACTTC.

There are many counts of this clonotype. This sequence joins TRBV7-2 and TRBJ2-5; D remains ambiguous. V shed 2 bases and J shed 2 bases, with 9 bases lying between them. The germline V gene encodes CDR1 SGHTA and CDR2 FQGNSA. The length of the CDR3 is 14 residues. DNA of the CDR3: TGTGCCAGCAGCTTATTGGGCCAGCAAGAGACCCAGTACTTC. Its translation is CASSLLGQQETQYF.

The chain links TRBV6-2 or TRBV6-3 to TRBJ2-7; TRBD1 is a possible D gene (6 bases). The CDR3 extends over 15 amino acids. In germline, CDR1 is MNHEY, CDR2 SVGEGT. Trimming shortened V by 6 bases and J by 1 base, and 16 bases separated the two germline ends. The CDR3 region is CASSPPGTRSYEQYF. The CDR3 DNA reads TGTGCCAGCAGCCCACCTGGGACAAGATCCTACGAGCAGTACTTC.

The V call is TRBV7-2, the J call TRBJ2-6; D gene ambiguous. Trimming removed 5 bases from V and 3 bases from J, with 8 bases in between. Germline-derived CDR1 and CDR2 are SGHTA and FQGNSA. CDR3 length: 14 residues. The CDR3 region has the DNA TGTGCCAGCAGCCCAGAGGTTGGGGCCAACGTCCTGACTTTC. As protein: CASSPEVGANVLTF. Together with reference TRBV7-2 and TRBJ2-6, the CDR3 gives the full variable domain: GAGVSQSPSNKVTEKGKDVELRCDPISGHTALYWYRQSLGQGLEFLIYFQGNSAPDKSGLPSDRFSAERTGGSVSTLTIQRTQQEDSAVYLCASSPEVGANVLTFGAGSRLTVL.

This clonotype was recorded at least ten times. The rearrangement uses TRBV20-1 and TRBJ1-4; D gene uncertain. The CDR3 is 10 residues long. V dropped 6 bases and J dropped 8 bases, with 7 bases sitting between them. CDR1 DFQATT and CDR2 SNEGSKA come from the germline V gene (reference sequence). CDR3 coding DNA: TGCAGTGCAGTAAGAGAAAAACTGTTTTTT. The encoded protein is CSAVREKLFF.

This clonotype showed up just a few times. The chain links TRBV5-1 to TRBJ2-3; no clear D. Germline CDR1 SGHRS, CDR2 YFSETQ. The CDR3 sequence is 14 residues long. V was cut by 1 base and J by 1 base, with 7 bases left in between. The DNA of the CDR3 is TGCGCCAGCAGCTTGTTGCAGGGCACAGATACGCAGTATTTT. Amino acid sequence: CASSLLQGTDTQYF.

In DNA, the CDR3 is TGTGCCAGCAGCTACCTTAGCGGGGGGGCCGGGGAGCTGTTTTTT. Amino acid sequence: CASSYLSGGAGELFF. The chain employs TRBV7-3 and TRBJ2-2; 11 nucleotides align to TRBD2. V gave up 4 bases and J gave up 6 bases; unmatched junction bases: 4. This CDR3 comprises 15 residues. Germline lookup yields CDR1 SGHTA and CDR2 FQGTGA. Supplemented by reference TRBV7-3 and TRBJ2-2, the full variable domain reads GAGVSQTPSNKVTEKGKYVELRCDPISGHTALYWYRQSLGQGPEFLIYFQGTGAADDSGLPNDRFFAVRPEGSVSTLKIQRTERGDSAVYLCASSYLSGGAGELFFGEGSRLTVL.